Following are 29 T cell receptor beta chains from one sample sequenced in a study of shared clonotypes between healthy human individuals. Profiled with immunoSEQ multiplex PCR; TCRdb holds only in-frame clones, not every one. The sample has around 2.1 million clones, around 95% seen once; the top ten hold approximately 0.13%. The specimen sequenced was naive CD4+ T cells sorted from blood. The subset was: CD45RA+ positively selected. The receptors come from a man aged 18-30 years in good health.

CDR3 coding DNA: TGCGCCAGCGCTGTAGATAGGACTTCGAACACCGGGGAGCTGTTTTTT. Translated, it gives CASAVDRTSNTGELFF. The V gene is TRBV5-1, the J gene TRBJ2-2, with a weak D call TRBD2 (5 bases). Germline V gene data show CDR1 as SGHRS and CDR2 as YFSETQ. The length of the CDR3 is 16 residues. The germline V and J ends were trimmed by 7 bases and 0 bases, with 16 bases remaining between them. Based on the CDR3 plus reference TRBV5-1 and TRBJ2-2, the full variable domain is KAGVTQTPRYLIKTRGQQVTLSCSPISGHRSVSWYQQTPGQGLQFLFEYFSETQRNKGNFPGRFSGRQFSNSRSEMNVSTLELGDSALYLCASAVDRTSNTGELFFGEGSRLTVL.

CDR3 loop: CASSIVGLALYEQYF. In DNA, the CDR3 is TGTGCCAGTAGTATAGTAGGACTAGCCTTATACGAGCAGTACTTC. This sequence joins TRBV19 and TRBJ2-7; TRBD2 matches 8 bases. V shed 1 base, J shed 4 bases, and the junction held 6 bases outside the gene matches. Germline V gene lookup returns CDR1 LNHDA and CDR2 SQIVND (reference sequence). The CDR3 consists of 15 residues.

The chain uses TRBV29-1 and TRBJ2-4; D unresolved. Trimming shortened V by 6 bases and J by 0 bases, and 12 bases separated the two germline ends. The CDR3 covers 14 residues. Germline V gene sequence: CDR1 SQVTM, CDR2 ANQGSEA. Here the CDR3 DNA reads TGCAGCGTCGCCCCCCGCCTAGCCAAAAACATTCAGTACTTC. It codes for CSVAPRLAKNIQYF.

The CDR3: CASSKQGLGYGYTF. The CDR3 bases are TGTGCCAGCAGTAAACAGGGCCTCGGGTATGGCTACACCTTC. The chain joins TRBV27 to TRBJ1-2, with D possibly matching TRBD1 (6 bases). The CDR3 spans 14 residues. Looked up from germline, CDR1 is MNHEY and CDR2 is SMNVEV (reference sequence). The ends were cut back, 5 bases at V and 5 bases at J, with 15 bases in the middle.

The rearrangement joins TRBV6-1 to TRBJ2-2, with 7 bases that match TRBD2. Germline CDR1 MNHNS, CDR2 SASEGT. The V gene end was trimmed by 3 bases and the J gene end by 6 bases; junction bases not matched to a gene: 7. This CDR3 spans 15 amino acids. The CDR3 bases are TGTGCCAGCAGTGACGCAGCGGGACTCTCCGGGGAGCTGTTTTTT. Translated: CASSDAAGLSGELFF.

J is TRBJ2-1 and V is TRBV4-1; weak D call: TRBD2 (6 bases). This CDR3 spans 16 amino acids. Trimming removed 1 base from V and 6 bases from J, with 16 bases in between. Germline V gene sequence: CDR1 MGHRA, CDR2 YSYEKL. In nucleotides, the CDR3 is TGCGCCAGCAGCCAAGGGCAGGGAGGCCTTTTCAATGAGCAGTTCTTC. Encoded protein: CASSQGQGGLFNEQFF.

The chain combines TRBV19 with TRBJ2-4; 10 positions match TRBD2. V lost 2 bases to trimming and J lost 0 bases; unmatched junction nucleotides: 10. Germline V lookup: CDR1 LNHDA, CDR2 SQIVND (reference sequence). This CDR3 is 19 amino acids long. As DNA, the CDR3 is TGTGCCAGTAGTATACTTACTAGCGGGGACAAACTAGCCAAAAACATTCAGTACTTC. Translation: CASSILTSGDKLAKNIQYF.

CDR3 sequence (DNA): TGCAGCACTAGGACAGTGAACACTGAAGCTTTCTTT. This codes for CSTRTVNTEAFF. The chain couples TRBV29-1 to TRBJ1-1; TRBD1 is a possible D gene (6 bases). V shed 8 bases and J shed 0 bases, with 10 bases lying between them. This CDR3 spans 12 amino acids. Per germline, CDR1 SQVTM and CDR2 ANQGSEA.

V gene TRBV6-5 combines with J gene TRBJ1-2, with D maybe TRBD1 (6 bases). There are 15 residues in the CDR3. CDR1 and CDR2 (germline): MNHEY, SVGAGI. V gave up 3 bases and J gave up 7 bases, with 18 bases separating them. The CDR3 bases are TGTGCCAGCAGTTATACCCCCGGGACAAAGTCTGGCTACACCTTC. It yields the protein CASSYTPGTKSGYTF.

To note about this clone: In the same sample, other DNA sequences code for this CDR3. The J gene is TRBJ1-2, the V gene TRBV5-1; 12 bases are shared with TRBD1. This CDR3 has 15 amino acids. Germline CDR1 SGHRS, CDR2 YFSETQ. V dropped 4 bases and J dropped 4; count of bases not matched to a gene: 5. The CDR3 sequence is CASSLGTGGGYGYTF. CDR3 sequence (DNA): TGCGCCAGCAGCCTCGGGACAGGGGGCGGCTATGGCTACACCTTC.

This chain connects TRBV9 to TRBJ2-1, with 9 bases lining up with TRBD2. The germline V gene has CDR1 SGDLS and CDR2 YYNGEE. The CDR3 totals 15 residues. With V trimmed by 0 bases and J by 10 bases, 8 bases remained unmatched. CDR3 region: CASSVVAGDSGEQFF. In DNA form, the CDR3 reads TGTGCCAGCAGCGTAGTAGCGGGAGATTCGGGAGAGCAGTTCTTC.

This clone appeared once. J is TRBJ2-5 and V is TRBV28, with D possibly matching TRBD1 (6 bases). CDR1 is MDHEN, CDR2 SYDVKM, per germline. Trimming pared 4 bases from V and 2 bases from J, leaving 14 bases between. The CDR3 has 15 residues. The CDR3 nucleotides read TGTGCCAGCAGTTGGGGGCGCGGAATTCAAGAGACCCAGTACTTC. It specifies CASSWGRGIQETQYF.

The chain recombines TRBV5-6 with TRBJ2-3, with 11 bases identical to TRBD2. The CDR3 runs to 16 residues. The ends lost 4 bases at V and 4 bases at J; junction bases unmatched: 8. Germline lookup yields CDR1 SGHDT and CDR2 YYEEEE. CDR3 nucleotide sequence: TGTGCCAGCAGCGGGCTTAGCGGGGGGGCGTCAGATACGCAGTATTTT. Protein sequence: CASSGLSGGASDTQYF.

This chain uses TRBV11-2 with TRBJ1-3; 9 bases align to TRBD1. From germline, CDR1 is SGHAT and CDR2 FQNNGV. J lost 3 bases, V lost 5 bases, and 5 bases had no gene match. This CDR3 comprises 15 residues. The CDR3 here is CASSLQGAVGNTIYF. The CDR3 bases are TGTGCCAGCAGCCTACAGGGGGCTGTTGGAAACACCATATATTTT.

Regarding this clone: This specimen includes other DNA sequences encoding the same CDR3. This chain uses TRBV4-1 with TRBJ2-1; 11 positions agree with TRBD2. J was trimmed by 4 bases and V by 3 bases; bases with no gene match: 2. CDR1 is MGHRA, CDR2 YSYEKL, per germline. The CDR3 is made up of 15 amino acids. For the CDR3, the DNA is TGCGCCAGCAGCCAGGGGACTAGCGGTTACAATGAGCAGTTCTTC. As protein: CASSQGTSGYNEQFF.

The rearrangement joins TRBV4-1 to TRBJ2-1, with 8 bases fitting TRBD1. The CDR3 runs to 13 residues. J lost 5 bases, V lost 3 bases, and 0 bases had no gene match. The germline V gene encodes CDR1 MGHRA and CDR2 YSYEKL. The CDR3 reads CASSQGQDNEQFF. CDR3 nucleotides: TGCGCCAGCAGCCAGGGACAGGACAATGAGCAGTTCTTC.

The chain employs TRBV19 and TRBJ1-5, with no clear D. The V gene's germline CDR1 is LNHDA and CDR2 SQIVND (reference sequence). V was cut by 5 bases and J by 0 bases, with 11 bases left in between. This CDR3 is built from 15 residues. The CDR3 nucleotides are TGTGCCAGTAGTGTCACAGCCTATAGCAATCAGCCCCAGCATTTT. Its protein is CASSVTAYSNQPQHF.

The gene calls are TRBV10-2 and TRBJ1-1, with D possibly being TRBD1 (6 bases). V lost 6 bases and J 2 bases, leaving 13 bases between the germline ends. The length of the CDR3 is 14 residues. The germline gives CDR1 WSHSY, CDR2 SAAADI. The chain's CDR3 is CASSGTGSNTEAFF. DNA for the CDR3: TGCGCCAGCAGCGGTACAGGGTCAAACACTGAAGCTTTCTTT.

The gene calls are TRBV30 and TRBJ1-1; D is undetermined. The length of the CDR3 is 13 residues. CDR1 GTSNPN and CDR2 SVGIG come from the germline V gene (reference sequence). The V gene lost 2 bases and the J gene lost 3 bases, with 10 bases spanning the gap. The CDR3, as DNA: TGTGCCTGGAGTTCAACAGCTGACACTGAAGCTTTCTTT. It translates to CAWSSTADTEAFF.

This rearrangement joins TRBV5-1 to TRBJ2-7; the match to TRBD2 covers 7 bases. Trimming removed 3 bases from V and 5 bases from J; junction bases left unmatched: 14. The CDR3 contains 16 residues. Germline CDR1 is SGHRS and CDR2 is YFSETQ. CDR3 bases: TGCGCCAGCAGCTCCGGTCTTCACGGGGGGATCGACGAGCAGTACTTC. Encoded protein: CASSSGLHGGIDEQYF.

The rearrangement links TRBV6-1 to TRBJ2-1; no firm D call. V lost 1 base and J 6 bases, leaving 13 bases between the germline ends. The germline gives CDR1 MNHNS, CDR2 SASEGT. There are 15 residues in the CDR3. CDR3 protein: CASSEEGDESNEQFF. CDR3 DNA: TGTGCCAGCAGTGAAGAGGGTGACGAATCCAATGAGCAGTTCTTC.

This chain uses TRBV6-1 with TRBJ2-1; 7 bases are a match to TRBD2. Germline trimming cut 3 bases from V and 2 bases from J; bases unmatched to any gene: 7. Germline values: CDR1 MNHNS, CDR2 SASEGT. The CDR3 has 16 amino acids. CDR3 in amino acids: CASSDLSGIAYNEQFF. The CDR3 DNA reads TGTGCCAGCAGTGACCTCAGCGGGATCGCCTACAATGAGCAGTTCTTC.

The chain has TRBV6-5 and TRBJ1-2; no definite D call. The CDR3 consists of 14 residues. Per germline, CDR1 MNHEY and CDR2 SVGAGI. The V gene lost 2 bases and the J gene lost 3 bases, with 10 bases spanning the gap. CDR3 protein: CASSYPRVHYGYTF. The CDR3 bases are TGTGCCAGCAGTTACCCTCGGGTTCACTATGGCTACACCTTC.

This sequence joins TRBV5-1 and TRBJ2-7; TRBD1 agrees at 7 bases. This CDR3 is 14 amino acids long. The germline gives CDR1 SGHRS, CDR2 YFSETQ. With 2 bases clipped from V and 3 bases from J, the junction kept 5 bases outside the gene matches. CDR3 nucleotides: TGCGCCAGCAGCTTAACAGGGGTGATCTACGAGCAGTACTTC. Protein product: CASSLTGVIYEQYF.

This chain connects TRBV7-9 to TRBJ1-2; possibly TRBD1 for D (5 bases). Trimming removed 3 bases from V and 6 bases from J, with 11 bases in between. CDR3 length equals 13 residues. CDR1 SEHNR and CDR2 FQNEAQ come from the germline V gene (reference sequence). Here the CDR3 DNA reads TGTGCCAGCAGCTTTGGGGGAGGGGATGGCTACACCTTC. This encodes CASSFGGGDGYTF.

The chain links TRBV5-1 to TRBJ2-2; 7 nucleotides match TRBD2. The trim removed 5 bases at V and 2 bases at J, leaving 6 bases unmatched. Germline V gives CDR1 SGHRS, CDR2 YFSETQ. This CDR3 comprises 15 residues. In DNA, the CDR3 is TGCGCCAGCAGGGCGGGAGAGATAAACACCGGGGAGCTGTTTTTT. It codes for CASRAGEINTGELFF.

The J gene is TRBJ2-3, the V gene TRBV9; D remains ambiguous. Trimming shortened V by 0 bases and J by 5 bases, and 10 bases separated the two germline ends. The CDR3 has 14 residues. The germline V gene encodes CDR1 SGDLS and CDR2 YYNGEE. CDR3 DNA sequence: TGTGCCAGCAGCGTAGAGGCGGCCGGAGATACGCAGTATTTT. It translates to CASSVEAAGDTQYF. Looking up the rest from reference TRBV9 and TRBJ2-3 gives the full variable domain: DSGVTQTPKHLITATGQRVTLRCSPRSGDLSVYWYQQSLDQGLQFLIQYYNGEERAKGNILERFSAQQFPDLHSELNLSSLELGDSALYFCASSVEAAGDTQYFGPGTRLTVL.

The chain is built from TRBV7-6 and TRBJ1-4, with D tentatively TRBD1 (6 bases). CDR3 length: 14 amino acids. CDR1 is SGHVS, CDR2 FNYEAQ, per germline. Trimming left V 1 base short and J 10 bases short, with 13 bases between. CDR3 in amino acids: CASSLGAETGKLFF. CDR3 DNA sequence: TGTGCCAGCAGCTTAGGAGCGGAGACAGGAAAACTGTTTTTT. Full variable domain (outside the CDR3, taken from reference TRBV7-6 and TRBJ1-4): GAGVSQSPRYKVTKRGQDVALRCDPISGHVSLYWYRQALGQGPEFLTYFNYEAQQDKSGLPNDRFSAERPEGSISTLTIQRTEQRDSAMYRCASSLGAETGKLFFGSGTQLSVL.

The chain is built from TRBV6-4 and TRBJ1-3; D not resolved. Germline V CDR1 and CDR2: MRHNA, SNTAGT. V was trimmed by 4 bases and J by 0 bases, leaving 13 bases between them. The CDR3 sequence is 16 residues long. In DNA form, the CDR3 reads TGTGCCAGCAGTGCCCACGACTTCTTCTCTGGAAACACCATATATTTT. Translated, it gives CASSAHDFFSGNTIYF.